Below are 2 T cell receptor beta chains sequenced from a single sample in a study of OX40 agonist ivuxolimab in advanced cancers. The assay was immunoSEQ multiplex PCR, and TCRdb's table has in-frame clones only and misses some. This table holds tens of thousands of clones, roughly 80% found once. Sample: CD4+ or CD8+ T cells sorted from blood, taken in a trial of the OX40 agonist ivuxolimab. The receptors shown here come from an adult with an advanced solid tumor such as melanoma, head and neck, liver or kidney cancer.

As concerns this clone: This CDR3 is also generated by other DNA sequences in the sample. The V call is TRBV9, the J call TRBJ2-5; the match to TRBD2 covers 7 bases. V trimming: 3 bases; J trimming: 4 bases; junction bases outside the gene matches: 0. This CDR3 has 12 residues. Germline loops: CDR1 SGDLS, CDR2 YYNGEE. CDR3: CASSAGGETQYF. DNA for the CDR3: TGTGCCAGCAGCGCGGGGGGAGAGACCCAGTACTTC. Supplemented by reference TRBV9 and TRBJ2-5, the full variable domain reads DSGVTQTPKHLITATGQRVTLRCSPRSGDLSVYWYQQSLDQGLQFLIQYYNGEERAKGNILERFSAQQFPDLHSELNLSSLELGDSALYFCASSAGGETQYFGPGTRLLVL.

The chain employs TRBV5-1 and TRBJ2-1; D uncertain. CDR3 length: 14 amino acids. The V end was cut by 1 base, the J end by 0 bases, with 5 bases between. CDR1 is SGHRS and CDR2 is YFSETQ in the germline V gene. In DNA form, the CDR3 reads TGCGCCAGCAGCTTGTTTGGCTCCTACAATGAGCAGTTCTTC. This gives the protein CASSLFGSYNEQFF.